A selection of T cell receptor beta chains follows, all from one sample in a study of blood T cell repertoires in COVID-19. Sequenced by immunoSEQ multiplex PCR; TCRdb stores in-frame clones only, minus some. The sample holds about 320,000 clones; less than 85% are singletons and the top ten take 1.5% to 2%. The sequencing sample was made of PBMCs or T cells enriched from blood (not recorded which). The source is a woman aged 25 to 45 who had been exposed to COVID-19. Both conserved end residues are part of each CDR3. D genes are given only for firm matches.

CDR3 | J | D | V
CASSLSAGPNIQYF | TRBJ2-4 | - | TRBV28
CASSLYRTAGSGNTIYF | TRBJ1-3 | - | TRBV5-1
CASSYTGVGELFF | TRBJ2-2 | TRBD1 | TRBV6-5
CASSLGTGPGELFF | TRBJ2-2 | TRBD1 | TRBV5-4
CASSQEGPTGGNKEAYNEQFF | TRBJ2-1 | TRBD1 | TRBV3-1/TRBV3-2
CATGQNGYTF | TRBJ1-2 | - | TRBV3-1/TRBV3-2
CASSEDRGGGYTF | TRBJ1-2 | TRBD1 | TRBV6-4
CAWSQGGTEAFF | TRBJ1-1 | TRBD1 | TRBV30
CASSSQGITEAFF | TRBJ1-1 | TRBD1 | TRBV12-3/TRBV12-4
CSVSLKRDTEAFF | TRBJ1-1 | - | TRBV29-1
CATSDLQGYNEQFF | TRBJ2-1 | - | TRBV24-1
CAWYRGQTEAFF | TRBJ1-1 | TRBD1 | TRBV30
CASSFAAGTNTGELFF | TRBJ2-2 | - | TRBV5-1
CASSVRTSGSSYNEQFF | TRBJ2-1 | TRBD2 | TRBV2
CASSQTQGMNTEAFF | TRBJ1-1 | - | TRBV4-1
CASSLFRGEAFF | TRBJ1-1 | - | TRBV12-3/TRBV12-4
CATSIIQGPRGYTF | TRBJ1-2 | TRBD1 | TRBV15
CASGSWTAPYGYTF | TRBJ1-2 | - | TRBV7-2
CASSRTRGGPIQPQHF | TRBJ1-5 | - | TRBV6-2/TRBV6-3
CASSSLPRDSGANVLTF | TRBJ2-6 | - | TRBV7-3
CASSYRANTEAFF | TRBJ1-1 | - | TRBV6-2/TRBV6-3
CAWSVRGGNAYF | TRBJ2-7 | - | TRBV30
CASSRGMESGELFF | TRBJ2-2 | - | TRBV3-1/TRBV3-2
CASANRENTEAFF | TRBJ1-1 | - | TRBV6-4
CASSKDRGRGGNQPQHF | TRBJ1-5 | TRBD1 | TRBV19
CASSVRAGGPGELFF | TRBJ2-2 | TRBD2 | TRBV9
CASSQTPGQRAFF | TRBJ1-1 | TRBD1 | TRBV5-6
CASSLDPDGSTNEKLFF | TRBJ1-4 | - | TRBV28
CASSLQGGNTEAFF | TRBJ1-1 | - | TRBV5-4
CAWGTSGSSTDTQYF | TRBJ2-3 | TRBD2 | TRBV30
CASSEVQAGNGELFF | TRBJ2-2 | - | TRBV2
CASSRGLAGSETQYF | TRBJ2-5 | TRBD2 | TRBV4-3
CASNLGQVSEQYF | TRBJ2-7 | TRBD1 | TRBV6-6
CATSRDKDLAGWEQFF | TRBJ2-1 | TRBD2 | TRBV15
CASSFEAGATYNEQFF | TRBJ2-1 | - | TRBV28
CASSLHGGAAYEQYF | TRBJ2-7 | - | TRBV27
CAGGGEGRVNTEAFF | TRBJ1-1 | - | TRBV28
CASSFGLQGTNEKLFF | TRBJ1-4 | - | TRBV28
CASSPPSSYNEQFF | TRBJ2-1 | - | TRBV7-6
CASSLGAGLSYEQYF | TRBJ2-7 | - | TRBV7-3
CAWSDSLTEAFF | TRBJ1-1 | - | TRBV30
CASSENSGRAMNEQFF | TRBJ2-1 | TRBD2 | TRBV6-4
CASSTGQGTEQYF | TRBJ2-7 | TRBD1 | TRBV18
CASSWGGAGVGNEQFF | TRBJ2-1 | TRBD2 | TRBV5-5
CASSETSGKYNEQFF | TRBJ2-1 | TRBD2 | TRBV2
CASSYLASGGDEQYF | TRBJ2-7 | TRBD2 | TRBV6-5
CASSRKNRGTRNSSYEQYF | TRBJ2-7 | - | TRBV19
CASSHDYIFSNYGYTF | TRBJ1-2 | - | TRBV28
CASTITGSTEAFF | TRBJ1-1 | - | TRBV19
CAWSEGDRPTQYF | TRBJ2-5 | TRBD1 | TRBV30
CAARSGGARDTEAFF | TRBJ1-1 | TRBD1 | TRBV6-5
CASSLVRRSGYTF | TRBJ1-2 | - | TRBV12-3/TRBV12-4
CASSLGGGPRDYNYEQYF | TRBJ2-7 | - | TRBV28